Shown below are 7 T cell receptor beta chains from a single sample sequenced in a study of cytomegalovirus exposure and HLA in healthy donors. Amplification used 60 Vbeta primers and 13 Jbeta primers. Here immunoSEQ multiplex PCR was the method, and the copy in TCRdb shows in-frame clones only, minus some. This table holds under 150,000 clones, around 72% found once. The source material was PBMCs. The receptors were sampled from a human donor in good health.

This chain links TRBV28 with TRBJ1-5, with 10 positions matching TRBD1. The CDR3 contains 15 residues. Trimming cost V 6 bases and J 4 bases; bases outside gene matches: 6. Germline CDR1 reads MDHEN; CDR2 reads SYDVKM. The CDR3 bases are TGTGCCAGCAGCTCGGGACAGGGGATAAATCAGCCCCAGCATTTT. Residues: CASSSGQGINQPQHF.

The rearrangement links TRBV20-1 to TRBJ1-2; 8 bases line up with TRBD1. The trim removed 6 bases at V and 5 bases at J, leaving 2 bases unmatched. This CDR3 contains 11 residues. The germline gives CDR1 DFQATT, CDR2 SNEGSKA (reference sequence). CDR3 sequence (DNA): TGCAGTGCCGACAGGGGATATGGCTACACCTTC. Translating gives CSADRGYGYTF.

This sequence joins TRBV7-2 and TRBJ2-3; no clear D gene. Germline assignment: CDR1 SGHTA and CDR2 FQGNSA. The CDR3 is 13 amino acids. The germline V and J ends were trimmed by 3 bases and 0 bases, with 4 bases remaining between them. As DNA, the CDR3 is TGTGCCAGCAGCTTTCCTAGCACAGATACGCAGTATTTT. Protein sequence: CASSFPSTDTQYF. Variable domain in full (rest from reference TRBV7-2 and TRBJ2-3): GAGVSQSPSNKVTEKGKDVELRCDPISGHTALYWYRQSLGQGLEFLIYFQGNSAPDKSGLPSDRFSAERTGGSVSTLTIQRTQQEDSAVYLCASSFPSTDTQYFGPGTRLTVL.

The chain carries TRBV7-3 and TRBJ1-1; D is unresolved. This CDR3 contains 13 residues. V was cut by 4 bases and J by 1 base, with 7 bases left in between. Germline lookup yields CDR1 SGHTA and CDR2 FQGTGA. The CDR3 nucleotides are TGTGCCAGCAGCTCTCAGGCGAACACTGAAGCTTTCTTT. Its protein is CASSSQANTEAFF.

CDR3 sequence reads: CASSESGGYTGELFF. In DNA form, the CDR3 reads TGTGCCAGCAGCGAAAGCGGGGGTTACACCGGGGAGCTGTTTTTT. J is TRBJ2-2 and V is TRBV9; TRBD2 agrees at 8 bases. The CDR3 is 15 amino acids. Trimming at V came to 3 bases and at J to 3 bases, leaving 4 bases not matched to a gene. Germline CDR1 is SGDLS and CDR2 is YYNGEE.

The rearrangement joins TRBV9 to TRBJ2-2; D is possibly TRBD2 (5 bases). The CDR3 covers 15 residues. Germline loops: CDR1 SGDLS, CDR2 YYNGEE. Between the trimmed V and J ends, which lost 0 bases and 5 bases, there was a span of 11 bases. The CDR3 here is CASSVGGGRTGELFF. The CDR3 DNA sequence: TGTGCCAGCAGCGTAGGTGGAGGTAGGACCGGGGAGCTGTTTTTT.

The chain recombines TRBV15 with TRBJ1-1; D ambiguous. Germline CDR1 LNHNV, CDR2 YYDKDF (reference sequence). V lost 10 bases and J 3 bases, leaving 15 bases between the germline ends. This CDR3 is 13 amino acids long. The CDR3 coding sequence is TGTGCCATCGAACCTCTGGCGGACACTGAAGCTTTCTTT. Translated: CAIEPLADTEAFF.